The TCR beta chain under discussion was sequenced for a study of blood T cell repertoires in COVID-19. Germline CDR1 MNHNS, CDR2 SASEGT. The CDR3 length is 14 residues. Trimming left V 5 bases short and J 2 bases short, with 7 bases between. Measured with immunoSEQ multiplex PCR; TCRdb has only the in-frame clones, and not every one. Of some 320,000 clones in the sample, around 88% are singletons; the top ten hold 5.5% to 8%. The sequence was obtained from a woman aged 25 to 39 who had recovered from COVID-19. V and J are TRBV6-1 and TRBJ1-6; D is perhaps TRBD1 (5 bases). Material: peripheral blood. The CDR3 reads CASSRTTYNSPLHF. As DNA, the CDR3 is TGTGCCAGCAGTCGGACAACCTATAATTCACCCCTCCACTTT.